This TCR beta chain was found in a study of control samples from healthy donors and cancer patients. This CDR3 region has 13 residues. Trimming stripped 7 bases from V and 10 bases from J, with 17 bases between. TCRdb keeps only in-frame clones here, not all; method: immunoSEQ multiplex PCR. The data hold more than 110,000 clones, with 75% to 90% observed a single time. The sample taken for sequencing was blood. This TCR came from a woman aged 25 to 45 in good health. This chain connects TRBV12-3 or TRBV12-4 to TRBJ1-5; possibly TRBD1 for D (5 bases). The CDR3 is CASTATTRGPQHF. Here the CDR3 DNA reads TGTGCCAGCACCGCCACTACGAGGGGTCCCCAGCATTTT.